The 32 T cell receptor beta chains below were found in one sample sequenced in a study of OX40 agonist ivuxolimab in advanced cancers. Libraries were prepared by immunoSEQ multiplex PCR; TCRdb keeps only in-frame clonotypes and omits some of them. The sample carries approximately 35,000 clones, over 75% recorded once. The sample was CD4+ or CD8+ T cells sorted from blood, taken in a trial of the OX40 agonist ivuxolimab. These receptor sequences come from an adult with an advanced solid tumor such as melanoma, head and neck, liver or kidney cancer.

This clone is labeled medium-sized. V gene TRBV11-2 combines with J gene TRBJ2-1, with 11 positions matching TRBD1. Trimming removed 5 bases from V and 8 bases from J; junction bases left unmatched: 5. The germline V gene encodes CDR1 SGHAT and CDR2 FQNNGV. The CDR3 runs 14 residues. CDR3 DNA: TGTGCCAGCAGCCGGACAGGGGGCCTGGATGAGCAGTTCTTC. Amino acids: CASSRTGGLDEQFF. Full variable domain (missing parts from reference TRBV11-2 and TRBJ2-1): EAGVAQSPRYKIIEKRQSVAFWCNPISGHATLYWYQQILGQGPKLLIQFQNNGVVDDSQLPKDRFSAERLKGVDSTLKIQPAKLEDSAVYLCASSRTGGLDEQFFGPGTRLTVL.

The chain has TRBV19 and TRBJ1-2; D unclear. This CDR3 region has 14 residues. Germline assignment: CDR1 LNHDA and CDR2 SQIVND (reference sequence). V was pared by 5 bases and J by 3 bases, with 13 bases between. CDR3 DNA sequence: TGTGCCAGTAGTTATGCGGGGATGGACTATGGCTACACCTTC. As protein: CASSYAGMDYGYTF.

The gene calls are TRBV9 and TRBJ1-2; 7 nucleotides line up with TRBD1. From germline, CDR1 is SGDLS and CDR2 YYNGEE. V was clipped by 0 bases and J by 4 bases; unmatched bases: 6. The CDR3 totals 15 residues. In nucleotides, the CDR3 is TGTGCCAGCAGCGTAGAGGGGGCGCGTTCCTATGGCTACACCTTC. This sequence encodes CASSVEGARSYGYTF.

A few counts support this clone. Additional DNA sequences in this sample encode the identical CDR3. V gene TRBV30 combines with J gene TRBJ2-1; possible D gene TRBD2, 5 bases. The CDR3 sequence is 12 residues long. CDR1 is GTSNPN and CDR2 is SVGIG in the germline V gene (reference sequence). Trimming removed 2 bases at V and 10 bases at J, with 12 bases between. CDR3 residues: CAWSFGKEEQFF. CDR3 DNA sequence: TGTGCCTGGAGTTTCGGGAAAGAGGAGCAGTTCTTC.

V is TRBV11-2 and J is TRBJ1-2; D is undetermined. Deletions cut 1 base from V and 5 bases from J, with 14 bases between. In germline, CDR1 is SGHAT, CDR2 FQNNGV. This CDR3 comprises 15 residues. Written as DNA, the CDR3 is TGTGCCAGCAGCTTAGGCCTACCGGCGGGGTATGGCTACACCTTC. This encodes CASSLGLPAGYGYTF. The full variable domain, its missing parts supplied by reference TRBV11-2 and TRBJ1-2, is EAGVAQSPRYKIIEKRQSVAFWCNPISGHATLYWYQQILGQGPKLLIQFQNNGVVDDSQLPKDRFSAERLKGVDSTLKIQPAKLEDSAVYLCASSLGLPAGYGYTFGSGTRLTVV.

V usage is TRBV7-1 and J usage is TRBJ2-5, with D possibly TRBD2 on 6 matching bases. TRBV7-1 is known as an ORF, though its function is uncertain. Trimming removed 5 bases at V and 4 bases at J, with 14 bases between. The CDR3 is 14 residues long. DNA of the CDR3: TGTGCCAGCAGCCCGGGGTTCGGGGGAGAGACCCAGTACTTC. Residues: CASSPGFGGETQYF.

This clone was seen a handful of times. CDR3 in DNA: TGTGCTAGTGGTTTGGTACGGGGATACGTC. Its protein is CASGLVRGYV. The chain employs TRBV12-5 and TRBJ2-7; weak D call: TRBD2 (5 bases). V dropped 0 bases and J dropped 13 bases, with 7 bases sitting between them. Looked up from germline, CDR1 is LGHNT and CDR2 is FRNRAP. There are 10 residues in the CDR3.

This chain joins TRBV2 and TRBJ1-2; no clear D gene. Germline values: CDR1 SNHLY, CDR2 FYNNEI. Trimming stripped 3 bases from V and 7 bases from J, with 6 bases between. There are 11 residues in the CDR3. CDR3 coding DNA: TGTGCCAGCAGTGAGGAGATTGGCTACACCTTC. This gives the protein CASSEEIGYTF.

CDR3 amino acids: CASRATSVDFNEQFF. The DNA of the CDR3 is TGTGCCAGCAGGGCCACTAGCGTCGACTTCAATGAGCAGTTCTTC. The rearrangement uses TRBV2 and TRBJ2-1; 7 nucleotides align to TRBD2. With V trimmed by 6 bases and J by 6 bases, 11 bases remained unmatched. Germline assignment: CDR1 SNHLY and CDR2 FYNNEI. The CDR3 consists of 15 residues. The full variable domain, its missing parts supplied by reference TRBV2 and TRBJ2-1, is EPEVTQTPSHQVTQMGQEVILRCVPISNHLYFYWYRQILGQKVEFLVSFYNNEISEKSEIFDDQFSVERPDGSNFTLKIRSTKLEDSAMYFCASRATSVDFNEQFFGPGTRLTVL.

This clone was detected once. CDR3 DNA: TGTGCCAGCATTGAGGGTATAGGAGTCACTGAAGCTTTCTTT. Protein sequence: CASIEGIGVTEAFF. The chain couples TRBV2 to TRBJ1-1; D is unresolved. V lost 7 bases to trimming and J lost 4 bases, with 16 bases between them. CDR3 length: 14 amino acids. CDR1 and CDR2 (germline): SNHLY, FYNNEI.

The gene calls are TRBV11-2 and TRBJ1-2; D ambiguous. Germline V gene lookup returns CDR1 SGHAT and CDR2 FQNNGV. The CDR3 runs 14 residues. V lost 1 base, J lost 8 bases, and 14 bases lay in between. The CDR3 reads CASSLGFGVRGYTF. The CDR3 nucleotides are TGTGCCAGCAGCTTAGGTTTCGGGGTGAGAGGCTACACCTTC.

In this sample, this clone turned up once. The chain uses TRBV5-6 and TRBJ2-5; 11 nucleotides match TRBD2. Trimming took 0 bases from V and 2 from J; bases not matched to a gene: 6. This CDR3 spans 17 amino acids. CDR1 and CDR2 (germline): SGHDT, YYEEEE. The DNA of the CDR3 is TGTGCCAGCAGCTTGGTGGGACTAGCGGCAGGTCAAGAGACCCAGTACTTC. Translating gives CASSLVGLAAGQETQYF.

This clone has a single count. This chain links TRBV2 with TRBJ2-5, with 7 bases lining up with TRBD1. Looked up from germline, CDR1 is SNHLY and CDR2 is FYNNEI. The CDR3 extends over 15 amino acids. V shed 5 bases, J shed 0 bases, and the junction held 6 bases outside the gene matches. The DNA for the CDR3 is TGTGCCAGCAGTCAAGACAGGGCATACCAAGAGACCCAGTACTTC. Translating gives CASSQDRAYQETQYF. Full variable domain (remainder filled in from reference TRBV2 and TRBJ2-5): EPEVTQTPSHQVTQMGQEVILRCVPISNHLYFYWYRQILGQKVEFLVSFYNNEISEKSEIFDDQFSVERPDGSNFTLKIRSTKLEDSAMYFCASSQDRAYQETQYFGPGTRLLVL.

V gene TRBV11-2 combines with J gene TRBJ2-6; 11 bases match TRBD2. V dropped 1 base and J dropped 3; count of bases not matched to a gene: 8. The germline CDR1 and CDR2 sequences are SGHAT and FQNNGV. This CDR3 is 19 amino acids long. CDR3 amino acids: CASSLGFSGGARGANVLTF. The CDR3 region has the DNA TGTGCCAGCAGCTTAGGTTTTAGCGGGGGGGCCCGTGGGGCCAACGTCCTGACTTTC.

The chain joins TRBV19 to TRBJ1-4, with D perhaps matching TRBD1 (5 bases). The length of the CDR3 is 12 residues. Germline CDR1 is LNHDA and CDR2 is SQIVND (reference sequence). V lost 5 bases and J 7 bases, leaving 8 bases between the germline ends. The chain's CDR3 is CASSFGGEKLFF. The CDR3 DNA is TGTGCCAGTAGTTTCGGGGGTGAAAAACTGTTTTTT.

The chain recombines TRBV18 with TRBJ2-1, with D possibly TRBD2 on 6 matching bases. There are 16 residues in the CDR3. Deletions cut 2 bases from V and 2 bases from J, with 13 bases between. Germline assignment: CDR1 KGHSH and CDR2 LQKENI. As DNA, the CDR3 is TGTGCCAGCTCACCAACGGCAGGAGGGGCCTACAATGAGCAGTTCTTC. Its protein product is CASSPTAGGAYNEQFF.

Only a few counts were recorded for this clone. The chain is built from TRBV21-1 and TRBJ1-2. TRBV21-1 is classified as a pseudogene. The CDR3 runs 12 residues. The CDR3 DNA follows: TGTGCCAGCAGCATATCAAACTATGGCTACACCTTC. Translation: CASSISNYGYTF.

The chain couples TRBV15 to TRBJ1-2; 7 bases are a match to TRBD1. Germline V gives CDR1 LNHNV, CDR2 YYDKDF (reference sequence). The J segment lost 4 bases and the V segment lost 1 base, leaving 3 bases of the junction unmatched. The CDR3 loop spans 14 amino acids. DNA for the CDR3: TGTGCCACCAGCAGAGCGACAGGGATCTATGGCTACACCTTC. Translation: CATSRATGIYGYTF.

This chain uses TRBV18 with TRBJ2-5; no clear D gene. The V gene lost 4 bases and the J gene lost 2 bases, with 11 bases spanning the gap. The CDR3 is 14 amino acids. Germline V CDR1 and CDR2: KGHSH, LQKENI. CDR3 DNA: TGTGCCAGCTCACAGGGTTTTCGGCAAGAGACCCAGTACTTC. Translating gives CASSQGFRQETQYF.

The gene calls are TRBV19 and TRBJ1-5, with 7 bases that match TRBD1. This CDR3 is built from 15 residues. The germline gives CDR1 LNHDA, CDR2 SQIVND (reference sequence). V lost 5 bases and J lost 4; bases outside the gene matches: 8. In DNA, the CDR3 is TGTGCCAGTAGTCAACGACAGGGACCGAATCAGCCCCAGCATTTT. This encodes CASSQRQGPNQPQHF.

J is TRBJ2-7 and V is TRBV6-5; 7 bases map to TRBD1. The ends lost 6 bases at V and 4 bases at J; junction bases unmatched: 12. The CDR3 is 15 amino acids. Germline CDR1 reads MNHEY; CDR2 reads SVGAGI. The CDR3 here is CASSYLRDRSYEQYF. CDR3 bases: TGTGCCAGCAGCTATCTCCGGGACAGAAGTTACGAGCAGTACTTC.

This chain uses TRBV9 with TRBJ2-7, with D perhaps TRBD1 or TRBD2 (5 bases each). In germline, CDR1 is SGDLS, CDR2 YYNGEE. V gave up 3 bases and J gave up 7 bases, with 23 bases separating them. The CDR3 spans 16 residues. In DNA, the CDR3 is TGTGCCAGCAGCGAGAGACATTGGGGACCGACGCGGGAGCAGTACGTC. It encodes CASSERHWGPTREQYV.

CDR3 nucleotide sequence: TGCAGCGGCGGGGTGGGCACTGAAGCTTTCTTT. Its protein is CSGGVGTEAFF. This chain connects TRBV29-1 to TRBJ1-1; D gene uncertain. CDR1 SQVTM and CDR2 ANQGSEA come from the germline V gene. Trimming removed 7 bases at V and 4 bases at J, with 10 bases between. The CDR3 is made up of 11 amino acids.

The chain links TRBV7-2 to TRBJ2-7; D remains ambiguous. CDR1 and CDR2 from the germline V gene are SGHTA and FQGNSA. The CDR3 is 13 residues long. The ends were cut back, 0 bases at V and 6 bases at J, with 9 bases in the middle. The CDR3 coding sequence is TGTGCCAGCAGCTTAGCACGCGGCCTCGAGCAGTACGTC. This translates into CASSLARGLEQYV.

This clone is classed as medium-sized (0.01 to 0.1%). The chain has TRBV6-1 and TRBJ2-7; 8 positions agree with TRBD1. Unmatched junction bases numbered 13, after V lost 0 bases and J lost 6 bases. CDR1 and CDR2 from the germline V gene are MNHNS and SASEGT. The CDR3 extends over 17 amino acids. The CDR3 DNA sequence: TGTGCCAGCAGTGAAGCGGTGGCAGGGGGCGTTAGGGGCGAGCAGTACGTC. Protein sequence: CASSEAVAGGVRGEQYV.

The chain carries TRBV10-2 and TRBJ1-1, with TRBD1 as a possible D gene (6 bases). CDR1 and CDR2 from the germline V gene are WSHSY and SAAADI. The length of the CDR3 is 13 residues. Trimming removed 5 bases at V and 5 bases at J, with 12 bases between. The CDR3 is CASSSQGRTEAFF. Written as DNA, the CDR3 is TGCGCCAGCAGTTCACAGGGCCGGACTGAAGCTTTCTTT.

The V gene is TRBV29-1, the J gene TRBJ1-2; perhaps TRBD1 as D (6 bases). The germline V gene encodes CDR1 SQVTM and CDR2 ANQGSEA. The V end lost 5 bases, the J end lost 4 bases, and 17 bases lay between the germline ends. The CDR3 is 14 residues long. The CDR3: CSVTSTTGIYGYTF. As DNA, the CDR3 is TGCAGCGTTACCAGCACAACAGGGATCTATGGCTACACCTTC. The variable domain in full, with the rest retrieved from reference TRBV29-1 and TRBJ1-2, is SAVISQKPSRDICQRGTSLTIQCQVDSQVTMMFWYRQQPGQSLTLIATANQGSEATYESGFVIDKFPISRPNLTFSTLTVSNMSPEDSSIYLCSVTSTTGIYGYTFGSGTRLTVV.

The CDR3 loop reads CASSLGPGVDGYTF. CDR3 nucleotides: TGTGCCAGCAGCTTAGGACCAGGGGTAGATGGCTACACCTTC. The V call is TRBV7-2, the J call TRBJ1-2; the D gene is possibly TRBD1 (6 bases). V shed 1 base and J shed 6 bases, with 12 bases lying between them. In germline, CDR1 is SGHTA, CDR2 FQGNSA. The CDR3 runs 14 residues.

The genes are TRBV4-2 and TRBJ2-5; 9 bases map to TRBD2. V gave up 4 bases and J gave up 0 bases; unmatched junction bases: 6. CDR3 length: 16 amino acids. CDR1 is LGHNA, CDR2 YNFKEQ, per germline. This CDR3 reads CASSPTSGRYQETQYF. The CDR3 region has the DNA TGTGCCAGCAGCCCGACTAGCGGCAGGTACCAAGAGACCCAGTACTTC.

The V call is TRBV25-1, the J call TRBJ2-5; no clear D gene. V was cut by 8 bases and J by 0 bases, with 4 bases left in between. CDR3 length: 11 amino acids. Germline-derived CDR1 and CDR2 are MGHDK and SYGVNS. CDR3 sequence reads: CASGHQETQYF. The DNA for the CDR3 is TGTGCCAGCGGACACCAAGAGACCCAGTACTTC.

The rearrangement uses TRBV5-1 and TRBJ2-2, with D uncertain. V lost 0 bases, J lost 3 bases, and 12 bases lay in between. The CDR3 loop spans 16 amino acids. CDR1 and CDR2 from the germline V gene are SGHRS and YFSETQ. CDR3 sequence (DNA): TGCGCCAGCAGCTTGGCGCTCGTAGCCGACACCGGGGAGCTGTTTTTT. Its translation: CASSLALVADTGELFF. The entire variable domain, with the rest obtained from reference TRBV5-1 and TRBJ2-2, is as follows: KAGVTQTPRYLIKTRGQQVTLSCSPISGHRSVSWYQQTPGQGLQFLFEYFSETQRNKGNFPGRFSGRQFSNSRSEMNVSTLELGDSALYLCASSLALVADTGELFFGEGSRLTVL.

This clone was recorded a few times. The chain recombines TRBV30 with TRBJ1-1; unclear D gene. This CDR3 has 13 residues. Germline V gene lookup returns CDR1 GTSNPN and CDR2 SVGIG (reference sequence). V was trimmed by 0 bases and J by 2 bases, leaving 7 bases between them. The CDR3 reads CAWSVFGNTEAFF. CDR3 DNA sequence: TGTGCCTGGAGTGTATTTGGCAACACTGAAGCTTTCTTT.